One and the same sample provided the 25 T cell receptor beta chains below, sequenced in a study of early T cells in non-severe SARS-CoV-2 infection. TCRdb reprocessed the 5' RACE reads with MiXCR, giving one entry per CDR3 protein. The repertoire consists of about 99,000 distinct CDR3 sequences, with roughly 17% occurring once and the leading ten covering over 1%. Sequenced: whole blood. The source of these receptors is an adult who was a healthcare worker with PCR-confirmed SARS-CoV-2 infection or an uninfected control (not recorded which).

This clonotype was seen more than once but under ten times. The chain joins TRBV10-3 to TRBJ2-2, with TRBD2 matching over 7 bases. The J segment lost 3 bases and the V segment lost 3 bases, leaving 13 bases of the junction unmatched. Germline V CDR1 and CDR2: ENHRY, SYGVKD. This CDR3 spans 18 amino acids. The CDR3 bases are TGTGCCATCAGTGACCCAAGGGGCGGGAGCGGGGACACCGGGGAGCTGTTTTTT. It encodes CAISDPRGGSGDTGELFF.

This clonotype was observed a handful of times. In DNA form, the CDR3 reads TGTGCCAGCAGCCTGGGACAGGGAGAGCGAGAGACCCAGTACTTC. Protein product: CASSLGQGERETQYF. V gene TRBV7-9 combines with J gene TRBJ2-5, with 9 bases lining up with TRBD1. CDR1 SEHNR and CDR2 FQNEAQ come from the germline V gene (reference sequence). This CDR3 region has 15 residues. V gave up 5 bases and J gave up 4 bases; unmatched junction bases: 8.

This clonotype showed up many times. J is TRBJ2-1 and V is TRBV27; D unresolved. The CDR3 length is 13 residues. Germline lookup yields CDR1 MNHEY and CDR2 SMNVEV (reference sequence). V dropped 2 bases and J dropped 4 bases, with 6 bases sitting between them. In DNA form, the CDR3 reads TGTGCCAGCAGTTTAGTACATTACAATGAGCAGTTCTTC. Its protein product is CASSLVHYNEQFF.

This clonotype was seen at least ten times. V gene TRBV15 combines with J gene TRBJ1-2; D unresolved. V was shortened by 1 base and J by 8 bases, with 11 bases between the two germline ends. The CDR3 loop spans 13 amino acids. Germline CDR1 reads LNHNV; CDR2 reads YYDKDF (reference sequence). As DNA, the CDR3 is TGTGCCACCAGCAGAGCCGGGAAGGGCGGCTACACCTTC. Its protein is CATSRAGKGGYTF.

This clonotype was observed at least ten times. The chain links TRBV20-1 to TRBJ2-3, with 10 positions matching TRBD2. Germline lookup yields CDR1 DFQATT and CDR2 SNEGSKA (reference sequence). J gave up 3 bases and V 3 bases, and 6 bases lay outside the gene matches. The CDR3 is 15 amino acids. The DNA of the CDR3 is TGCAGTGCTAGCGAGGCTAGCGGGAGTACAGATACGCAGTATTTT. It translates to CSASEASGSTDTQYF.

This chain connects TRBV18 to TRBJ1-2; 7 bases line up with TRBD1. Trimming took 3 bases from V and 1 from J; bases not matched to a gene: 11. Germline assignment: CDR1 KGHSH and CDR2 LQKENI. This CDR3 region has 17 residues. The CDR3 region is CASSPPGTAVINYGYTF. The CDR3 DNA follows: TGTGCCAGCTCACCTCCCGGGACAGCCGTGATTAACTATGGCTACACCTTC.

The chain employs TRBV4-3 and TRBJ1-6; D unresolved. CDR3 size: 17 residues. Germline CDR1 and CDR2: LGHNA and YSLEER. Trimming shortened V by 0 bases and J by 5 bases, and 14 bases separated the two germline ends. The CDR3 sequence is CASSQDLGTDDNSPLHF. The CDR3 nucleotides are TGCGCCAGCAGCCAAGATTTGGGTACAGATGATAATTCACCCCTCCACTTT.

This chain links TRBV4-2 with TRBJ1-2, with a weak D call TRBD1 (6 bases). Germline V gives CDR1 LGHNA, CDR2 YNFKEQ. This CDR3 is 15 amino acids long. V was pared by 0 bases and J by 7 bases, with 15 bases between. This CDR3 is CASSQDKQGVLGYTF. The CDR3 coding sequence is TGTGCCAGCAGCCAAGATAAACAGGGCGTCCTTGGCTACACCTTC.

The chain joins TRBV9 to TRBJ2-1; 8 nucleotides align to TRBD2. This CDR3 region has 14 residues. The trim removed 2 bases at V and 6 bases at J, leaving 4 bases unmatched. Per germline, CDR1 SGDLS and CDR2 YYNGEE. CDR3 sequence (DNA): TGTGCCAGCAGCGTGTCTAGCGGGCCCAATGAGCAGTTCTTC. Protein product: CASSVSSGPNEQFF.

In its sample, this clonotype was seen a few times. The CDR3 reads CAISESWGTGDQGPQHF. The CDR3 nucleotides read TGTGCCATCAGTGAGTCATGGGGGACAGGGGACCAAGGGCCCCAGCATTTT. This chain connects TRBV10-3 to TRBJ1-5, with TRBD1 matching 10 bases. With V trimmed by 0 bases and J by 9 bases, 11 bases remained unmatched. Germline CDR1 ENHRY, CDR2 SYGVKD. CDR3 length: 17 amino acids.

At least ten counts were recorded for this clonotype. The chain combines TRBV18 with TRBJ2-4; a weak D match, TRBD2 (5 bases). Germline V gene sequence: CDR1 KGHSH, CDR2 LQKENI. This CDR3 contains 14 residues. V lost 3 bases and J lost 5, with 11 bases in between. The CDR3 region is CASSPGLTQNIQYF. The CDR3 DNA sequence: TGTGCCAGCTCACCTGGACTGACCCAAAACATTCAGTACTTC.

Only a few counts were recorded for this clonotype. The J gene is TRBJ2-4, the V gene TRBV28; no clear D. V was cut by 1 base and J by 1 base, with 11 bases left in between. Germline lookup yields CDR1 MDHEN and CDR2 SYDVKM. The CDR3 length is 16 residues. Here the CDR3 reads CASSLSGVRAKNIQYF. The CDR3 nucleotides are TGTGCCAGCAGTTTATCTGGGGTCCGGGCCAAAAACATTCAGTACTTC.

This chain connects TRBV7-6 to TRBJ2-5; 7 nucleotides agree with TRBD1. The CDR3 loop spans 16 amino acids. The V gene's germline CDR1 is SGHVS and CDR2 FNYEAQ. Trimming took 0 bases from V and 5 from J; bases not matched to a gene: 9. CDR3: CASSLAPGQPRETQYF. The CDR3 region has the DNA TGTGCCAGCAGCTTAGCTCCGGGACAGCCCCGGGAGACCCAGTACTTC.

The CDR3 region is CSVEKVAGFF. CDR3 DNA: TGCAGCGTTGAAAAGGTAGCCGGATTCTTC. The J gene is TRBJ2-1, the V gene TRBV29-1; D is uncertain. Trimming removed 2 bases at V and 16 bases at J, with 12 bases between. The CDR3 is 10 residues long. CDR1 SQVTM and CDR2 ANQGSEA come from the germline V gene.

This clonotype was picked up one time. The genes are TRBV12-3 or TRBV12-4 and TRBJ2-1; no reliable D call. The CDR3 length is 13 residues. The V gene lost 6 bases and the J gene lost 6 bases, with 12 bases spanning the gap. CDR3 DNA sequence: TGTGCCAGCAGCCGTGTACCGGGCAATGAGCAGTTCTTC. Its protein is CASSRVPGNEQFF.

This clonotype has just a few counts. V gene TRBV12-3 or TRBV12-4 combines with J gene TRBJ1-1; no clear D gene. The germline V and J ends were trimmed by 5 bases and 3 bases, with 13 bases remaining between them. The CDR3 spans 14 residues. For the CDR3, the DNA is TGTGCCAGCAGTGTTGGGTCGGGGTACACTGAAGCTTTCTTT. Its protein product is CASSVGSGYTEAFF.

The V and J genes are TRBV28 and TRBJ1-1, with TRBD1 as a possible D gene (6 bases). Germline V CDR1 and CDR2: MDHEN, SYDVKM. Trimming cost V 4 bases and J 6 bases, with 12 bases left between them. The CDR3 is 13 amino acids. DNA of the CDR3: TGTGCCAGCAGTTACTCCAGGGGCGCTGAAGCTTTCTTT. Amino acid sequence: CASSYSRGAEAFF.

The chain links TRBV29-1 to TRBJ2-3; D perhaps matches TRBD2 (6 bases). Germline CDR1 and CDR2: SQVTM and ANQGSEA. This CDR3 is built from 15 residues. V was clipped by 3 bases and J by 2 bases, with 15 bases between them. The CDR3 protein is CSVDGLEGLTDTQYF. The DNA of the CDR3 is TGCAGCGTTGACGGGCTAGAGGGACTCACAGATACGCAGTATTTT.

This clonotype was detected a few times. The gene calls are TRBV2 and TRBJ2-7; 7 nucleotides line up with TRBD1. The CDR3 contains 15 residues. Germline CDR1 is SNHLY and CDR2 is FYNNEI. V was clipped by 6 bases and J by 2 bases; unmatched bases: 10. The CDR3 here is CASSQGVRGPYEQYF. CDR3 in DNA: TGTGCCAGCAGCCAGGGGGTCCGGGGCCCCTACGAGCAGTACTTC.

J is TRBJ1-1 and V is TRBV19, with D unresolved. V was clipped by 5 bases and J by 0 bases, with 10 bases between them. CDR1 and CDR2 from the germline V gene are LNHDA and SQIVND (reference sequence). The CDR3 runs 14 residues. The DNA of the CDR3 is TGTGCCAGTAGTTTGCAGAGCTTGAACACTGAAGCTTTCTTT. The encoded protein is CASSLQSLNTEAFF.

The rearrangement links TRBV20-1 to TRBJ2-2; D may be TRBD1 or TRBD2 (6 bases each). The V end lost 5 bases, the J end lost 4 bases, and 14 bases lay between the germline ends. Germline CDR1 and CDR2: DFQATT and SNEGSKA (reference sequence). This CDR3 region has 14 residues. The DNA for the CDR3 is TGCAGTGCTTCGAGCCGGGGGCGCACCGGGGAGCTGTTTTTT. Its protein product is CSASSRGRTGELFF.

The CDR3: CASSILAGGTGELFF. CDR3 sequence (DNA): TGTGCCAGTAGTATTCTGGCGGGAGGTACCGGGGAGCTGTTTTTT. The chain joins TRBV19 to TRBJ2-2, with TRBD2 identical over 8 bases. Germline lookup yields CDR1 LNHDA and CDR2 SQIVND (reference sequence). Trimming removed 3 bases from V and 5 bases from J; junction bases left unmatched: 5. The CDR3 covers 15 residues.

CDR3 in DNA: TGTGCCAGCAGCTTGGGAGGGGCTGGAATCCCCCGGATAGCCAAAAACATTCAGTACTTC. Amino acid sequence: CASSLGGAGIPRIAKNIQYF. This chain links TRBV5-6 with TRBJ2-4; either TRBD1 or TRBD2 may supply D (5 bases each). Germline assignment: CDR1 SGHDT and CDR2 YYEEEE. This CDR3 contains 20 residues. With 0 bases removed from V and 0 bases from J, the gap between germline ends came to 22 bases.

The chain carries TRBV12-3 or TRBV12-4 and TRBJ2-3; possibly TRBD1 for D (6 bases). Trimming left V 0 bases short and J 3 bases short, with 10 bases between. The CDR3 covers 15 residues. The CDR3, as DNA: TGTGCCAGCAGTTTAGCGGGGGCGGATACAGATACGCAGTATTTT. Translated: CASSLAGADTDTQYF.

The chain is built from TRBV28 and TRBJ1-5, with 10 bases fitting TRBD1. This CDR3 has 18 residues. Germline V lookup: CDR1 MDHEN, CDR2 SYDVKM. V was pared by 2 bases and J by 0 bases, with 7 bases of the junction left unmatched. CDR3 in amino acids: CASSLLDRGTYSNQPQHF. CDR3 nucleotide sequence: TGTGCCAGCAGTTTACTGGACAGGGGGACATATAGCAATCAGCCCCAGCATTTT. Supplemented by reference TRBV28 and TRBJ1-5, the full variable domain reads DVKVTQSSRYLVKRTGEKVFLECVQDMDHENMFWYRQDPGLGLRLIYFSYDVKMKEKGDIPEGYSVSREKKERFSLILESASTNQTSMYLCASSLLDRGTYSNQPQHFGDGTRLSIL.